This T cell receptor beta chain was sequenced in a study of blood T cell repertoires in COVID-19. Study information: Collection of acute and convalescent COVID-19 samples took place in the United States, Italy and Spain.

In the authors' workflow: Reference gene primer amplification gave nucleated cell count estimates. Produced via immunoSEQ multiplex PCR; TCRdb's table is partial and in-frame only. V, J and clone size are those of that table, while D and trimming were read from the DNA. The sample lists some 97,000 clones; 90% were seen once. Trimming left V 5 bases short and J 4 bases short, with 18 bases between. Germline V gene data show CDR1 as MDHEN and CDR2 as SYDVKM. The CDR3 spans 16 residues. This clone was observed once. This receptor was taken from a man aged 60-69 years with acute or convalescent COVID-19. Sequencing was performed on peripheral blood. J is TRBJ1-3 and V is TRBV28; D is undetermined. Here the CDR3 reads CASSPSDGSVGNTIYF. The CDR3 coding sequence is TGTGCCAGCAGTCCCAGTGACGGGTCGGTGGGAAACACCATATATTTT.